This T cell receptor beta chain came from a study of glioma-infiltrating T cells after dendritic cell vaccination listed by TCRdb under 2016. About the investigation overall: The cohort included around 15 glioblastoma patients drawn from Phase I and II dendritic cell vaccination trials, of whom 9 were newly diagnosed and 6 had recurrent disease. Autologous tumor lysate-pulsed dendritic cell vaccination was administered to the patients between about 2003 and 2013. In glioblastoma patients vaccinated with dendritic cells, deep sequencing of TCR beta CDR3 regions served to measure the amount of tumor-infiltrating lymphocytes and to compare repertoires between tumor and blood. Each patient was given three intradermal dendritic cell vaccine injections, spaced two weeks apart, in the arm below the axilla. To make the vaccine, monocyte-derived dendritic cells were cultured for approximately 7 days with IL-4 and GM-CSF and then pulsed overnight with autologous tumor lysate. TCR sequencing metrics, including TIL content and tumor-blood repertoire overlap, were correlated with survival after dendritic cell vaccination.

CDR3 length: 13 amino acids, cysteine to valine. Only the CDR3 portion is preserved as DNA: 39 bases, with reading frame beginning at the first base. Trimming removed 5 bases from V and 5 bases from J; the gene matches leave 6 bases unexplained. For CDR1 and CDR2, the germline V gene (reference sequence) lists SEHNR and FQNEAQ. Broader findings and caveats from the paper: No direct relationship between TCR clonality and survival was found, suggesting a diverse polyclonal response may matter. The cohort was small and heterogeneous, with few patients having full blood and tumor sets and even fewer initial-recurrent tumor pairs. Longer time to progression and overall survival after dendritic cell vaccination were predicted by higher estimated pretreatment TIL content. The three-group TCR overlap response model was characterized as speculative, and prospective validation of the model was stated to be required.

TCRB CDR3 regions were amplified from approximately 2 ug genomic DNA, or all available DNA if less, using the immunoSEQ assay. For multiplex PCR, 60 forward primers for TCR V beta segments and 13 reverse primers for J beta segments were used. To estimate reads per starting template, synthetic control templates were spiked into each sample at limiting dilution. Reads of 87 bp were generated by sequencing on the Illumina HiSeq System. Per the authors' processing: PCR and sequencing errors were removed by a nearest neighbor algorithm that merged closely related sequences. TCR overlap was measured as the percentage of unique tumor TCR beta sequences that were also present in the peripheral blood of the same patient. TCRdb obtained this table from immuneACCESS and retained in-frame rearrangements with V and J assigned. These tables miss some clones; where compared with another copy, unresolved V genes account for less than half of the shortfall, and the remainder is unexplained. V, J and clone size are those of that table, while D and trimming were read from the DNA. This sample is represented by over 75,000 clones; approximately 80% of them were singletons. Approximately 2.1% of the sample is taken by the ten largest.

The intended sense of this specimen's time point label: after dendritic cell vaccination, including at tumor progression/relapse. Patients were selected for having adequate residual fresh-frozen tumor tissue and more than two years of available survival data. Although molecular status otherwise differed among the glioblastoma patients, no patient had an isocitrate dehydrogenase mutation. PBMC collection took place before vaccination, two weeks after the third vaccination, and at tumor progression if progression occurred. The Qiagen DNeasy Blood extraction Kit was used to extract genomic DNA. In regard to this clone: The antigen it binds to is not known. No base quality information exists; no much larger clone differs at one position.

The clonotype originates from a human donor with glioblastoma. The source was blood, collected after dendritic cell vaccination. Here the chain combines TRBV7-9 and TRBJ2-7; 7 of the junction bases match TRBD1. The DNA is as follows: TGTGCCAGCAGCCCTACCGACAGGGACGAGCAGTACGTC. Translated, this is CASSPTDRDEQYV.